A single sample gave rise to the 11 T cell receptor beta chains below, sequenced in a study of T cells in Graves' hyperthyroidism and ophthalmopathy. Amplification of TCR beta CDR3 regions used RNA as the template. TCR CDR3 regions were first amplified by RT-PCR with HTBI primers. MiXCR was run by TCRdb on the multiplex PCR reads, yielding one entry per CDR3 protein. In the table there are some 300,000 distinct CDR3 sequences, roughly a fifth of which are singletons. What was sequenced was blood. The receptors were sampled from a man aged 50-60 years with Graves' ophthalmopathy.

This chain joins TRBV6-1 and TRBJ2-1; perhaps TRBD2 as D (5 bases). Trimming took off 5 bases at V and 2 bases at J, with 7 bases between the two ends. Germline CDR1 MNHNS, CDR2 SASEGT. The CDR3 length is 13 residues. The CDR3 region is CASSWTPYNEQFF. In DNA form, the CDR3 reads TGTGCCAGCAGTTGGACTCCCTACAATGAGCAGTTCTTC.

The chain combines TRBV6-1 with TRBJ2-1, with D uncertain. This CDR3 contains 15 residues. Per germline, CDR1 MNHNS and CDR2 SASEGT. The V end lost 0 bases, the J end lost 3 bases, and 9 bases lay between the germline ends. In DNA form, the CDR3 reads TGTGCCAGCAGTGAAGCCTTGGCTTACTACAATGAGCAGTTCTTC. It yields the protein CASSEALAYYNEQFF.

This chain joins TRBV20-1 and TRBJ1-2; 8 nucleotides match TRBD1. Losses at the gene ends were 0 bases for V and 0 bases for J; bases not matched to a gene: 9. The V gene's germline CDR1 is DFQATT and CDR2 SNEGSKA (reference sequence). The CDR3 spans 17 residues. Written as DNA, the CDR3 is TGCAGTGCTAGAGATCCGGGACAGGTGAACCCTAACTATGGCTACACCTTC. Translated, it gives CSARDPGQVNPNYGYTF.

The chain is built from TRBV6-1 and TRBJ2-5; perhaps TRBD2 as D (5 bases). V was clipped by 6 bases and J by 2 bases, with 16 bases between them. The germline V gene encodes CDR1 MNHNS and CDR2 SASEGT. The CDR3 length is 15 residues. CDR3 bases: TGTGCCAGCAGGGCTCAGAGGGTAAAACAAGAGACCCAGTACTTC. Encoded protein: CASRAQRVKQETQYF.

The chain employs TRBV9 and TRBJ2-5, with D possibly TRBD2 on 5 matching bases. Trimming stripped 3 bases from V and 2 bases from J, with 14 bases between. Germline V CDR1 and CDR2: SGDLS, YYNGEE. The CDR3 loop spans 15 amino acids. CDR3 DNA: TGTGCCAGCAGCGCCGACGGTAGCGTACAAGAGACCCAGTACTTC. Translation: CASSADGSVQETQYF. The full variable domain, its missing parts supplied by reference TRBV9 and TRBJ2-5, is DSGVTQTPKHLITATGQRVTLRCSPRSGDLSVYWYQQSLDQGLQFLIQYYNGEERAKGNILERFSAQQFPDLHSELNLSSLELGDSALYFCASSADGSVQETQYFGPGTRLLVL.

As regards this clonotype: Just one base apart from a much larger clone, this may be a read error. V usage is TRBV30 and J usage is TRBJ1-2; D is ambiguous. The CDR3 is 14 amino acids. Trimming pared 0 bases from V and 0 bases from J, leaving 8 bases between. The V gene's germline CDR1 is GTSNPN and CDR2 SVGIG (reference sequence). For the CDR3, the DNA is TGTGCCTGGAGTGTATTCAGTCCTAACTATGGCTACACCTTC. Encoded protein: CAWSVFSPNYGYTF.

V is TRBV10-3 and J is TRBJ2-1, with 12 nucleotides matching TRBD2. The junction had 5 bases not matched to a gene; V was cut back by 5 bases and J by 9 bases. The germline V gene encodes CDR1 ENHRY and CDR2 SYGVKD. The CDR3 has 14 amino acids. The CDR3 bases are TGTGCCATCAGTCTGACTAGCGGGAGAGGTGAGCAGTTCTTC. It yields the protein CAISLTSGRGEQFF.

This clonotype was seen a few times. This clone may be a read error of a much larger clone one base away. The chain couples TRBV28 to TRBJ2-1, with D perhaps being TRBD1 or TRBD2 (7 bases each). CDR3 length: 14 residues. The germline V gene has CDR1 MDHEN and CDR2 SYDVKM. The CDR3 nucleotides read TGTGTCAGCACTGTAACAGGGGAGGGCAATGAGCAGTTCTTC. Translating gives CVSTVTGEGNEQFF.

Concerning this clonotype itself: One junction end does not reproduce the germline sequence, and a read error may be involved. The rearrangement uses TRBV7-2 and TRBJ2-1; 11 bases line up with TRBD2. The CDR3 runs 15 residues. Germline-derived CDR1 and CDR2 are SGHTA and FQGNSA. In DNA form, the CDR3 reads TGTGCCAGCAGCCGCACTAGCGGGAGTGGGTATGAGCAGCTCTTC. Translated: CASSRTSGSGYEQLF.

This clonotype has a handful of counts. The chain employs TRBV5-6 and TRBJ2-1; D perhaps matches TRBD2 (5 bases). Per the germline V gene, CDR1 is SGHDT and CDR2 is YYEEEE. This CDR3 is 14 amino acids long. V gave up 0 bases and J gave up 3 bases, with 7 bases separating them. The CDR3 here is CASSLVGNYNEQFF. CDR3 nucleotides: TGTGCCAGCAGCTTGGTCGGGAACTACAATGAGCAGTTCTTC. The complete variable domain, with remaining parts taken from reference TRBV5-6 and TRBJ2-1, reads DAGVTQSPTHLIKTRGQQVTLRCSPKSGHDTVSWYQQALGQGPQFIFQYYEEEERQRGNFPDRFSGHQFPNYSSELNVNALLLGDSALYLCASSLVGNYNEQFFGPGTRLTVL.

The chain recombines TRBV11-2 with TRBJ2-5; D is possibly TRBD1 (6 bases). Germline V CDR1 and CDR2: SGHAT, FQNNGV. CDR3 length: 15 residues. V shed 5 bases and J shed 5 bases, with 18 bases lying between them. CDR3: CASSHAFRGVETQYF. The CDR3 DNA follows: TGTGCCAGCAGCCACGCGTTCAGGGGAGTCGAGACCCAGTACTTC.